Presented here are 23 T cell receptor beta chains from one specimen sequenced in a study of metastatic and nonmetastatic thyroid tumors. Thyroid surgery was performed in patients who had received no treatment beforehand. With MiXCR, TCRdb reprocessed the PCR reads. Here the sample spans about 64,000 clones, about 4% being singletons. What was sequenced was blood. Receptor source: a female donor with papillary thyroid cancer or a benign thyroid nodule (not recorded which). Some clones in this sample may be carry-over from other donors' samples.

This clone was recorded at least ten times. V is TRBV29-1 and J is TRBJ2-5; TRBD2 might be the D (7 bases). Germline CDR1 SQVTM, CDR2 ANQGSEA. CDR3 length equals 13 residues. Trimming took off 2 bases at V and 5 bases at J, with 12 bases between the two ends. Here the CDR3 DNA reads TGCAGCGTTGAAAGGGGGGGTAGGGAGACCCAGTACTTC. It codes for CSVERGGRETQYF.

There are many counts of this clone. The sample holds other DNA sequences that translate to the same CDR3. V usage is TRBV7-3 and J usage is TRBJ2-7, with a tentative D call TRBD2 (7 bases). V was shortened by 5 bases and J by 4 bases, with 21 bases between the two germline ends. This CDR3 has 16 residues. The germline V gene encodes CDR1 SGHTA and CDR2 FQGTGA. CDR3 sequence: CASSPTLGGALYEQYF. The CDR3 DNA follows: TGTGCCAGCAGCCCAACCCTGGGGGGGGCTCTTTACGAGCAGTACTTC.

About this clone: The same CDR3 also results from other DNA sequences found in this sample. The gene calls are TRBV29-1 and TRBJ1-2; no firm D call. Germline loops: CDR1 SQVTM, CDR2 ANQGSEA. The CDR3 sequence is 11 residues long. V dropped 7 bases and J dropped 7 bases, with 13 bases sitting between them. The CDR3 sequence: CSAGINRGYTF. The CDR3 DNA sequence: TGCAGCGCCGGTATCAATCGTGGCTACACCTTC.

This clone was counted many times. The rearrangement joins TRBV18 to TRBJ2-2; D gene ambiguous. Germline-derived CDR1 and CDR2 are KGHSH and LQKENI. There are 12 residues in the CDR3. V gave up 4 bases and J gave up 1 base, with 1 base separating them. The chain's CDR3 is CASSLNTGELFF. CDR3 DNA sequence: TGTGCCAGCTCACTGAACACCGGGGAGCTGTTTTTT.

This clone has more than one count but fewer than ten. This chain joins TRBV7-2 and TRBJ1-1; tentative D call: TRBD1 (6 bases). The CDR3 runs 14 residues. The germline V gene has CDR1 SGHTA and CDR2 FQGNSA. With 6 bases removed from V and 0 bases from J, the gap between germline ends came to 11 bases. The DNA for the CDR3 is TGTGCCAGCAGTTCAGGGGCGATGAACACTGAAGCTTTCTTT. Its translation: CASSSGAMNTEAFF.

This clone was picked up many times. The gene calls are TRBV28 and TRBJ1-6; 7 positions agree with TRBD1. V trimming: 1 base; J trimming: 7 bases; junction bases outside the gene matches: 13. CDR3 length: 18 residues. Germline V lookup: CDR1 MDHEN, CDR2 SYDVKM. The CDR3 reads CASSLFFRRGQFNSPLHF. In nucleotides, the CDR3 is TGTGCCAGCAGTTTATTCTTTAGGCGGGGACAGTTCAATTCACCCCTCCACTTT. The full variable domain, with the rest looked up from reference TRBV28 and TRBJ1-6, is DVKVTQSSRYLVKRTGEKVFLECVQDMDHENMFWYRQDPGLGLRLIYFSYDVKMKEKGDIPEGYSVSREKKERFSLILESASTNQTSMYLCASSLFFRRGQFNSPLHFGNGTRLTVT.

The sample holds a few counts of this clone. Relative to the germline gene, one junction end is altered; a read error may explain this. This chain connects TRBV6-2 or TRBV6-3 to TRBJ2-2; 10 bases are a match to TRBD1. The CDR3 is made up of 17 amino acids. The germline V gene has CDR1 MNHEY and CDR2 SVGEGT. The DNA for the CDR3 is TGCGCCAGCAGTGCAGTGACAGGGGGCGCTAACACCGGTGAGCTGTTTTTT. It is translated as CASSAVTGGANTGELFF.

The chain recombines TRBV20-1 with TRBJ2-7; 8 bases are shared with TRBD1. The CDR3 length is 14 residues. The V segment lost 6 bases and the J segment 2 bases; nucleotides outside the gene matches: 9. Germline V gene data show CDR1 as DFQATT and CDR2 as SNEGSKA (reference sequence). CDR3 nucleotides: TGCAGTGCCATGAACTGGGACAGGCCCTACGAGCAGTACTTC. Its protein is CSAMNWDRPYEQYF.

This clone occurred many times. The chain links TRBV20-1 to TRBJ1-4, with TRBD1 identical over 7 bases. Germline loops: CDR1 DFQATT, CDR2 SNEGSKA (reference sequence). J was trimmed by 4 bases and V by 5 bases; bases with no gene match: 7. CDR3 length equals 14 residues. This CDR3 reads CSAQQGTNNEKLFF. The CDR3 DNA sequence: TGCAGTGCTCAACAGGGGACCAATAATGAAAAACTGTTTTTT.

This clone occurred many times. The chain joins TRBV12-3 or TRBV12-4 to TRBJ2-3, with a weak D call TRBD1 (5 bases). The CDR3 sequence is 15 residues long. V was cut by 5 bases and J by 0 bases, with 12 bases left in between. In nucleotides, the CDR3 is TGTGCCAGCAGTCCTGACAGATCCAGCACAGATACGCAGTATTTT. This sequence encodes CASSPDRSSTDTQYF.

As regards this clone: One end of the junction varies from germline; a read error may be responsible. The gene calls are TRBV6-1 and TRBJ1-5; D is perhaps TRBD1 (5 bases). Looked up from germline, CDR1 is MNHNS and CDR2 is SASEGT. The CDR3 totals 17 residues. The CDR3 loop reads CASSEGRRQWLNHPQHF. The CDR3 bases are TGTGCCAGCAGTGAAGGTCGGAGACAGTGGTTGAATCACCCCCAGCATTTT.

This clone was recorded at least ten times. This chain connects TRBV9 to TRBJ2-3; unclear D gene. Looked up from germline, CDR1 is SGDLS and CDR2 is YYNGEE. V was clipped by 0 bases and J by 3 bases, with 8 bases between them. The CDR3 spans 14 residues. The CDR3 spells CASSVGFPTDTQYF. CDR3 in DNA: TGTGCCAGCAGCGTAGGCTTCCCGACAGATACGCAGTATTTT.

This clone turned up a few times. The chain has TRBV11-2 and TRBJ2-1; 7 bases align to TRBD1. Trimming cost V 6 bases and J 2 bases; bases outside gene matches: 10. This CDR3 contains 16 residues. Germline loops: CDR1 SGHAT, CDR2 FQNNGV. In nucleotides, the CDR3 is TGTGCCAGCAGAGCAGGGAAAGGGGGCACCTACAATGAGCAGTTCTTC. Amino acid sequence: CASRAGKGGTYNEQFF.

Notes on this clone: Other DNA sequences within the sample encode an identical CDR3. The chain combines TRBV6-1 with TRBJ2-5; TRBD1 matches 10 bases. V shed 8 bases and J 7 bases; nucleotides not matched to a gene: 10. Per the germline V gene, CDR1 is MNHNS and CDR2 is SASEGT. This CDR3 has 14 residues. The CDR3 loop is CASGGTGDSGTQYF. The CDR3 nucleotides are TGTGCCAGCGGAGGGACAGGGGACTCCGGGACCCAGTACTTC.

By its share, this clone is medium-sized. J is TRBJ1-2 and V is TRBV12-3 or TRBV12-4; 8 nucleotides line up with TRBD1. V gave up 3 bases and J gave up 7 bases; unmatched junction bases: 7. This CDR3 contains 14 residues. In nucleotides, the CDR3 is TGTGCCAGCAGTTTCCCTACAGGGGGGTTTGGCTACACCTTC. Translating it yields CASSFPTGGFGYTF.

This chain joins TRBV7-2 and TRBJ1-1, with D perhaps matching TRBD1 (6 bases). V lost 5 bases and J lost 3, with 25 bases in between. From germline, CDR1 is SGHTA and CDR2 FQGNSA. This CDR3 is 18 amino acids long. CDR3 residues: CASSPMGGAGRLDTEAFF. The CDR3 nucleotides read TGTGCCAGCAGCCCCATGGGGGGCGCGGGGCGGTTGGACACTGAAGCTTTCTTT.

This clone has at least ten counts. The chain links TRBV7-9 to TRBJ1-1, with D uncertain. The length of the CDR3 is 14 residues. V was trimmed by 5 bases and J by 10 bases, leaving 20 bases between them. Germline V gene data show CDR1 as SEHNR and CDR2 as FQNEAQ (reference sequence). As DNA, the CDR3 is TGTGCCAGCAGCCGCGCCCAGGCCTCTTACTTAGCTTTCTTT. Protein sequence: CASSRAQASYLAFF.

This clone has ten or more counts. The chain recombines TRBV20-1 with TRBJ2-5, with unresolved D. The CDR3 runs 17 residues. Between the trimmed V and J ends, which lost 5 bases and 3 bases, there was a span of 25 bases. The germline V gene encodes CDR1 DFQATT and CDR2 SNEGSKA (reference sequence). The CDR3 here is CSAGAATRYELEETQYF. CDR3 coding DNA: TGCAGTGCTGGCGCGGCGACCCGATATGAACTCGAAGAGACCCAGTACTTC.

The J gene is TRBJ1-1, the V gene TRBV6-1; D is unclear. The CDR3 extends over 13 amino acids. Germline V gene data show CDR1 as MNHNS and CDR2 as SASEGT. Deletions cut 6 bases from V and 1 base from J, with 9 bases between. The CDR3 loop is CASRRDENTEAFF. The CDR3 DNA reads as TGTGCCAGCAGGAGGGATGAGAACACTGAAGCTTTCTTT.

The J gene is TRBJ1-5, the V gene TRBV12-3 or TRBV12-4; no clear D gene. Trimming removed 2 bases at V and 4 bases at J, with 6 bases between. CDR3 length: 13 residues. CDR3 region: CASSLRENQPQHF. CDR3 sequence (DNA): TGTGCCAGCAGTTTACGGGAGAATCAGCCCCAGCATTTT.

The rearrangement joins TRBV2 to TRBJ2-2; no firm D call. The length of the CDR3 is 16 residues. V was shortened by 3 bases and J by 0 bases, with 11 bases between the two germline ends. In germline, CDR1 is SNHLY, CDR2 FYNNEI. The CDR3 region is CASSDLSTANTGELFF. In nucleotides, the CDR3 is TGTGCCAGCAGTGATTTATCTACCGCGAACACCGGGGAGCTGTTTTTT. The full variable domain, completed using reference TRBV2 and TRBJ2-2, is EPEVTQTPSHQVTQMGQEVILRCVPISNHLYFYWYRQILGQKVEFLVSFYNNEISEKSEIFDDQFSVERPDGSNFTLKIRSTKLEDSAMYFCASSDLSTANTGELFFGEGSRLTVL.

This clone showed up many times. This chain links TRBV7-9 with TRBJ1-4; 10 nucleotides agree with TRBD1. The CDR3 extends over 14 amino acids. Germline V gene lookup returns CDR1 SEHNR and CDR2 FQNEAQ (reference sequence). The V gene end was trimmed by 3 bases and the J gene end by 8 bases; junction bases not matched to a gene: 3. The CDR3: CASSLTGGGEKLFF. The CDR3 bases are TGTGCCAGCAGCTTGACAGGGGGCGGCGAAAAACTGTTTTTT.

This clone was counted only a few times. With a much larger clone just one base away, this may be a read error. Different DNA sequences within this sample yield the same CDR3. The chain recombines TRBV20-1 with TRBJ2-5, with D perhaps given as TRBD1 or TRBD2 (5 bases each). The CDR3 has 14 residues. Germline V gene lookup returns CDR1 DFQATT and CDR2 SNEGSKA (reference sequence). CDR3 sequence reads: CSARGARTQETQYF. The CDR3 region has the DNA TGCAGTGCGAGAGGGGCCCGGACCCAAGAGACACAGTACTTC.